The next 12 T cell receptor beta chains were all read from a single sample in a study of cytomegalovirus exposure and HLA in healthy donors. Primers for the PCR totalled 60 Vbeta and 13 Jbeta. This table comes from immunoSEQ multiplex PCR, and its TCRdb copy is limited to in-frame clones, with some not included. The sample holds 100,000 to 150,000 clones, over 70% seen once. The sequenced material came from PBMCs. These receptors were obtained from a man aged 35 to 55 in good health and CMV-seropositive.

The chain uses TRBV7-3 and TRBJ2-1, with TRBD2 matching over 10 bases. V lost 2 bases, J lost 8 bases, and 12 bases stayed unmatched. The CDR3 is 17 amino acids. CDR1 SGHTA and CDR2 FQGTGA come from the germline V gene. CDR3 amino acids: CASSLRPSSGRADEQFF. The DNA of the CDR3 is TGTGCCAGCAGCTTACGCCCCTCGAGCGGGAGGGCCGATGAGCAGTTCTTC.

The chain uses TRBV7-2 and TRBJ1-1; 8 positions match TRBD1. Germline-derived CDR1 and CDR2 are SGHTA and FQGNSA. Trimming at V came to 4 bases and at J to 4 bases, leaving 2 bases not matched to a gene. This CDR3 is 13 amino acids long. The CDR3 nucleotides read TGTGCCAGCAGCTGGGACAGGAGCACTGAAGCTTTCTTT. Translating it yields CASSWDRSTEAFF. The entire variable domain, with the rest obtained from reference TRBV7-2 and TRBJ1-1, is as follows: GAGVSQSPSNKVTEKGKDVELRCDPISGHTALYWYRQSLGQGLEFLIYFQGNSAPDKSGLPSDRFSAERTGGSVSTLTIQRTQQEDSAVYLCASSWDRSTEAFFGQGTRLTVV.

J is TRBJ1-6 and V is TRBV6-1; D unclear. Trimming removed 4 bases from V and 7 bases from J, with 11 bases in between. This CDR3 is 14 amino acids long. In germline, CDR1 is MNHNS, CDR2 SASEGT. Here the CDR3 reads CASSGGWENSPLHF. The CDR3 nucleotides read TGTGCCAGCAGTGGGGGTTGGGAGAATTCACCCCTCCACTTT.

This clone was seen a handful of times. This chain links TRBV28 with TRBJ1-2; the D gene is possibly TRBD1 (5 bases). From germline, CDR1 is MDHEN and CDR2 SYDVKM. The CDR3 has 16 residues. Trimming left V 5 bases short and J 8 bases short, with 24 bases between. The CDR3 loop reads CASSSPGGAGLRGYTF. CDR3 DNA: TGTGCCAGCAGTAGCCCGGGTGGGGCAGGGCTGAGGGGCTACACCTTC.

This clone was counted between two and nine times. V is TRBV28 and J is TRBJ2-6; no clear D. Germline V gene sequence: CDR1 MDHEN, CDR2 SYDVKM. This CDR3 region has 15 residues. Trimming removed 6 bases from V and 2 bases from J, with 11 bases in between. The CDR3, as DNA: TGTGCCAGCAGGTCCTTGTCTGCTGGGGCCAACGTCCTGACTTTC. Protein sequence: CASRSLSAGANVLTF.

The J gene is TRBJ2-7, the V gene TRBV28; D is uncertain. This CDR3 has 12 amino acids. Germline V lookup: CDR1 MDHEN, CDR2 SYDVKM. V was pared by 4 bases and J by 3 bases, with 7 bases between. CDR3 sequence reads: CASSSPGYEQYF. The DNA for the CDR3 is TGTGCCAGCAGTTCCCCCGGCTACGAGCAGTACTTC.

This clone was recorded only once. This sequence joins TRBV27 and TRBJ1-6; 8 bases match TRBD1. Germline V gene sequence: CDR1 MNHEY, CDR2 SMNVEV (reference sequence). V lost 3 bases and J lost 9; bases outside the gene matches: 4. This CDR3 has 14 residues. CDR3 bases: TGTGCCAGCAGTTTCAGGACAGGGAGTTCACCCCTCCACTTT. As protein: CASSFRTGSSPLHF.

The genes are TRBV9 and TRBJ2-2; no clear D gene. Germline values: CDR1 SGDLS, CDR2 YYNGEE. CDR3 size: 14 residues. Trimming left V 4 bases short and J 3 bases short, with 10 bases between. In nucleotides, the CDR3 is TGTGCCAGCAGCACCCGGTCCTACACCGGGGAGCTGTTTTTT. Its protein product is CASSTRSYTGELFF.

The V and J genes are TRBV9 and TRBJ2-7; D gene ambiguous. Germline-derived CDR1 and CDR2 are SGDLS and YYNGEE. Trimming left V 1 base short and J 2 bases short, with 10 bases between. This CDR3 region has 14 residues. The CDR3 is CASSVRPGAYEQYF. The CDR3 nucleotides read TGTGCCAGCAGCGTACGACCCGGAGCCTACGAGCAGTACTTC.

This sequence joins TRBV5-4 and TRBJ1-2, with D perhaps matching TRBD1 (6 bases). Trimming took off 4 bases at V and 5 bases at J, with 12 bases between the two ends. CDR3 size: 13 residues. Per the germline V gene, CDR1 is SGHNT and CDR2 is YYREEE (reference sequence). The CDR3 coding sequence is TGTGCCAGCAGCGTACAGGGTCCTTATGGCTACACCTTC. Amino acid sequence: CASSVQGPYGYTF.

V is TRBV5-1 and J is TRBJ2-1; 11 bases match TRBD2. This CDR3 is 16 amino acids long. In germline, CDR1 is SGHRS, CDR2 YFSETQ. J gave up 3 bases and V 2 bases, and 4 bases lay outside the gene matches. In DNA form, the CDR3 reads TGCGCCAGCAGCTTAGGACTAGCGGGTTACTACAATGAGCAGTTCTTC. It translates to CASSLGLAGYYNEQFF.

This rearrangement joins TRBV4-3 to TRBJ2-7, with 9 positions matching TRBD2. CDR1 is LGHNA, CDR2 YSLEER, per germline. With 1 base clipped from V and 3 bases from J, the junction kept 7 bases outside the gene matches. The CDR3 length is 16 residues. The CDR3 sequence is CASSQATSGYFYEQYF. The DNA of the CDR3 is TGCGCCAGCAGCCAAGCGACTAGCGGTTATTTCTACGAGCAGTACTTC.